These 3 T cell receptor beta chains came from one sample sequenced in a study of chemoradiotherapy in HPV16-positive cancers. The protocol was immunoSEQ multiplex PCR, while the TCRdb copy is restricted to in-frame clones and leaves out a portion. The repertoire consists of under 50,000 clones, with more than 75% occurring once and the leading ten covering about 5.5%. The source was blood, collected from a patient who underwent chemoradiotherapy. These receptors came from a human donor with HPV-associated anogenital cancer.

This clone turned up a few times. The gene calls are TRBV7-2 and TRBJ2-5; TRBD2 agrees at 8 bases. Germline V CDR1 and CDR2: SGHTA, FQGNSA. V shed 0 bases, J shed 5 bases, and the junction held 8 bases outside the gene matches. The CDR3 length is 16 residues. CDR3 sequence: CASSLAVSGGQETQYF. CDR3 DNA sequence: TGTGCCAGCAGCTTAGCGGTCAGCGGGGGTCAGGAGACCCAGTACTTC.

This clone was recorded a few times. This sequence joins TRBV27 and TRBJ2-7; 7 nucleotides agree with TRBD1. V dropped 8 bases and J dropped 0; count of bases not matched to a gene: 1. This CDR3 is built from 12 residues. Germline CDR1 and CDR2: MNHEY and SMNVEV (reference sequence). CDR3 bases: TGTGCCAGCTGGGACAGCTCCTACGAGCAGTACTTC. Protein product: CASWDSSYEQYF.

The CDR3 DNA sequence: TGTGCCAGCAGCTTAGCAGGGGACAATCAGCCCCAGCATTTT. This translates into CASSLAGDNQPQHF. This chain connects TRBV7-9 to TRBJ1-5, with D possibly being TRBD1 (5 bases). Germline V gene sequence: CDR1 SEHNR, CDR2 FQNEAQ (reference sequence). Deletions cut 0 bases from V and 3 bases from J, with 6 bases between. The CDR3 extends over 14 amino acids.